One and the same sample provided the 5 T cell receptor beta chains below, sequenced in a study of CD8 T cells in Susac syndrome. About 0.5 to 1 ug RNA was reverse transcribed with random hexamers. TCRdb used MiXCR to reprocess the immunoSEQ multiplex PCR reads, holding one entry per CDR3 protein. The sample contains about 27,000 distinct CDR3 sequences, about 93% of which appear only once. Material: CD8+ T cells from PBMCs. The receptor set was obtained from a human donor in good health.

This clonotype was seen just once. The chain carries TRBV20-1 and TRBJ1-2, with a weak D call TRBD1 (5 bases). Trimming took off 4 bases at V and 4 bases at J, with 16 bases between the two ends. This CDR3 has 14 residues. The germline CDR1 and CDR2 sequences are DFQATT and SNEGSKA (reference sequence). The CDR3 sequence: CSATLRRDSYGYTF. The DNA of the CDR3 is TGCAGTGCTACTCTTCGCCGAGACAGCTATGGCTACACCTTC.

This clonotype was seen a single time. The chain joins TRBV7-9 to TRBJ2-1, with a weak D call TRBD1 (5 bases). The CDR3 contains 13 residues. V gave up 4 bases and J gave up 6 bases, with 10 bases separating them. Germline CDR1 is SEHNR and CDR2 is FQNEAQ (reference sequence). The CDR3 sequence: CASSWVQGNEQFF. The DNA of the CDR3 is TGTGCCAGCAGCTGGGTCCAGGGCAATGAGCAGTTCTTC. The full variable domain, with the rest looked up from reference TRBV7-9 and TRBJ2-1, is DTGVSQNPRHKITKRGQNVTFRCDPISEHNRLYWYRQTLGQGPEFLTYFQNEAQLEKSRLLSDRFSAERPKGSFSTLEIQRTEQGDSAMYLCASSWVQGNEQFFGPGTRLTVL.

The chain recombines TRBV29-1 with TRBJ2-1, with 15 positions matching TRBD2. The V segment lost 4 bases and the J segment 0 bases; nucleotides outside the gene matches: 22. The CDR3 runs 23 residues. CDR1 SQVTM and CDR2 ANQGSEA come from the germline V gene. The CDR3 here is CSVVGLTGTSGGFQTRSYNEQFF. The CDR3 DNA follows: TGCAGCGTTGTGGGACTAACCGGGACTAGCGGGGGGTTTCAAACCCGCTCCTACAATGAGCAGTTCTTC.

This chain joins TRBV9 and TRBJ2-2, with D uncertain. Trimming shortened V by 3 bases and J by 6 bases, and 6 bases separated the two germline ends. The CDR3 is made up of 12 amino acids. Germline V CDR1 and CDR2: SGDLS, YYNGEE. The CDR3 DNA reads as TGTGCCAGCAGCGGGAGACCCGGGGAGCTGTTTTTT. Translation gives CASSGRPGELFF.

V usage is TRBV27 and J usage is TRBJ1-2, with 9 bases identical to TRBD1. The CDR3 sequence is 15 residues long. CDR1 is MNHEY, CDR2 SMNVEV, per germline (reference sequence). The V gene end was trimmed by 5 bases and the J gene end by 0 bases; junction bases not matched to a gene: 4. This CDR3 is CASSPGTGSNYGYTF. CDR3 DNA: TGTGCCAGCAGTCCCGGGACAGGGTCTAACTATGGCTACACCTTC.